This T cell receptor (beta chain) was identified in a study of CD4+ T cells in melanoma. Study-level points and caveats: A reported correlation linked neoantigen-specific CD4+ T cells to CD8+, macrophage and B cell function.

Germline CDR1 PRHDT, CDR2 FYEKMQ (reference sequence). With 5 bases removed from V and 2 bases from J, the gap between germline ends came to 12 bases. This CDR3 has 14 residues. Data came from immunoSEQ multiplex PCR; TCRdb stores just in-frame clones and leaves some out. The sample lists approximately 6,600 clones, 69% occurring once. This clone has a handful of counts. Its target is not known. V is TRBV13 and J is TRBJ1-2; D is unclear. This clonotype originated in a human donor with melanoma. The sequenced sample was cells from a culture (not recorded whether cultured in vitro). The CDR3: CASSPRGPNYGYTF. DNA for the CDR3: TGTGCCAGCAGCCCAAGAGGCCCGAACTATGGCTACACCTTC. The full variable domain, completed using reference TRBV13 and TRBJ1-2, is AAGVIQSPRHLIKEKRETATLKCYPIPRHDTVYWYQQGPGQDPQFLISFYEKMQSDKGSIPDRFSAQQFSDYHSELNMSSLELGDSALYFCASSPRGPNYGYTFGSGTRLTVV.